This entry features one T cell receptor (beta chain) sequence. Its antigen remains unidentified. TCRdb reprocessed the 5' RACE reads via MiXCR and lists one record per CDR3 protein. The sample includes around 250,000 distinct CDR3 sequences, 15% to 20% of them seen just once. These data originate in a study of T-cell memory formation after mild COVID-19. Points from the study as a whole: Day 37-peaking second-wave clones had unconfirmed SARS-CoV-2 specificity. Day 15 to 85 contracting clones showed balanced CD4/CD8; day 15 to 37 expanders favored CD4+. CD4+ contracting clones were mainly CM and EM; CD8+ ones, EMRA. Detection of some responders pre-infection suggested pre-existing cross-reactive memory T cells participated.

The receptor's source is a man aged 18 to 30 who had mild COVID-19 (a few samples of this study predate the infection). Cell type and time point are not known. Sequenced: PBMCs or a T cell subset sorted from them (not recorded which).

CDR3 region: CASSVDGNQPQHF. CDR3 coding DNA: TGTGCCAGCAGCGTAGACGGCAATCAGCCCCAGCATTTT. The rearrangement joins TRBV9 to TRBJ1-5, with D unclear. Deletions cut 0 bases from V and 2 bases from J, with 3 bases between. This CDR3 comprises 13 residues. The germline CDR1 and CDR2 sequences are SGDLS and YYNGEE.